Listed below are T cell receptor beta chains from one sample, sequenced in a study of shared clonotypes between healthy human individuals. Generated by immunoSEQ multiplex PCR, the TCRdb table keeps only in-frame clones and is missing some. This table has around 1,000,000 clones, approximately 75% appearing once. The sample consisted of memory CD4+ T cells from PBMCs. The receptors here all came from a young man in good health. Some clones in this sample may be carry-over from other donors' samples. Both conserved end residues are part of each CDR3. The order of the fields is J gene, D gene, clone size, V gene, CDR3 protein, CDR3 DNA. A D gene is named only where the DNA matches it firmly. Clone size appears in some rows only: once, few, many, or a class for an expanded clone.

>TRBJ2-2|NA|NA|TRBV2
CASSGVTGELFF
TGTGCCAGCAGCGGGGTAACCGGGGAGCTGTTTTTT
>TRBJ2-5|TRBD2|many|TRBV6-5
CASSPGLVGPQYF
TGTGCCAGCAGTCCGGGACTAGTGGGGCCTCAGTACTTC
>TRBJ1-2|NA|NA|TRBV18
CASSPLYGLRGGYTF
TGTGCCAGCTCACCACTCTATGGGCTCCGAGGGGGCTACACCTTC
>TRBJ2-5|NA|few|TRBV11-3
CASSLGLAETQYF
TGTGCCAGCAGCTTAGGGCTAGCGGAGACCCAGTACTTC
>TRBJ2-1|TRBD2|NA|TRBV14
CASSQAGGPRSVQFF
TGTGCCAGCAGCCAGGCGGGAGGGCCGCGATCTGTGCAGTTCTTC
>TRBJ2-3|TRBD2|many|TRBV5-4
CASSAGLAGATDTQYF
TGTGCCAGCAGCGCGGGACTAGCGGGAGCCACAGATACGCAGTATTTT
>TRBJ2-3|NA|few|TRBV20-1
CSARPPGLQYF
TGCAGTGCTAGACCACCGGGACTTCAGTATTTT
>TRBJ1-5|NA|NA|TRBV7-9
CASSAGDQPQHF
TGTGCCAGCAGCGCGGGGGACCAGCCCCAGCATTTT
>TRBJ2-7|NA|NA|TRBV6-1
CASIYTGAYEQYF
TGTGCCAGCATATACACCGGAGCCTACGAGCAGTACTTC
>TRBJ2-7|NA|NA|TRBV28
CASSSGGTASYEQYF
TGTGCCAGCAGTTCAGGGGGGACAGCCTCCTACGAGCAGTACTTC
>TRBJ2-2|NA|NA|TRBV7-2
CASSLGIAGELFF
TGTGCCAGCAGCTTAGGGATAGCCGGGGAGCTGTTTTTT
>TRBJ2-3|TRBD2|NA|TRBV6-1
CASSEGSLAGGRADTQYF
TGTGCCAGCAGTGAAGGGTCCTTAGCGGGAGGGCGCGCAGATACGCAGTATTTT
>TRBJ2-1|NA|NA|TRBV5-1
CASSFRKSVAVNEQFF
TGCGCCAGCAGCTTCAGGAAGTCAGTAGCAGTCAATGAGCAGTTCTTC
>TRBJ2-2|TRBD1|NA|TRBV27
CASKIDRGNTGELFF
TGTGCCAGCAAAATTGACAGGGGAAACACCGGGGAGCTGTTTTTT
>TRBJ1-3|NA|NA|TRBV29-1
CSAHTGLGNTIYF
TGCAGCGCCCACACAGGGCTGGGAAACACCATATATTTT
>TRBJ1-5|TRBD1|NA|TRBV27
CASSLEGQGVQPQHF
TGTGCCAGCAGTTTGGAGGGACAGGGGGTTCAGCCCCAGCATTTT
>TRBJ1-1|NA|NA|TRBV7-3
CASSLQGSGNTEAFF
TGTGCCAGCAGCTTACAGGGTAGTGGGAACACTGAAGCTTTCTTT
>TRBJ1-5|NA|NA|TRBV6-5
CASSLNQPQHF
TGTGCCAGCAGTCTAAATCAGCCCCAGCATTTT
>TRBJ2-1|NA|NA|TRBV29-1
CSVEPSRGANNEQFF
TGCAGCGTTGAGCCGTCCCGAGGGGCTAACAATGAGCAGTTCTTC
>TRBJ2-3|TRBD2|NA|TRBV5-4
CASSSSTSGTEGQYF
TGTGCCAGCAGTTCCTCGACTAGCGGGACGGAGGGGCAGTATTTT
>TRBJ2-7|TRBD2|NA|TRBV30
CAWRKAGGSYEQYF
TGTGCCTGGCGAAAAGCGGGAGGCTCCTACGAGCAGTACTTC
>TRBJ2-7|NA|few|TRBV18
CASSLSSYEQYF
TGTGCCAGCTCACTTTCCTCCTACGAGCAGTACTTC
>TRBJ2-7|NA|NA|TRBV21-1
CASSPPARGRATYEQYF
TGTGCCAGCAGCCCCCCGGCGCGAGGCAGGGCAACCTACGAGCAGTACTTC
>TRBJ2-6|NA|NA|TRBV4-3
CASSQLGSGANVLTF
TGCGCCAGCAGCCAATTGGGTTCTGGGGCCAACGTCCTGACTTTC
>TRBJ2-3|TRBD2|few|TRBV5-1
CASRASGSSTDTQYF
TGCGCCAGCCGGGCTAGCGGAAGTAGCACAGATACGCAGTATTTT
>TRBJ2-2|TRBD2|NA|TRBV11-2
CASSPSSGRAAGELFF
TGTGCCAGCAGCCCATCTAGCGGGAGGGCCGCCGGGGAGCTGTTTTTT
>TRBJ2-2|TRBD1|once|TRBV10-3
CAALGGTGEVAGELFF
TGTGCCGCCCTAGGAGGGACAGGGGAAGTTGCCGGGGAGCTGTTTTTT
>TRBJ1-5|NA|NA|TRBV18
CASSPSVRRGNQPQHF
TGTGCCAGCTCACCGAGTGTCCGTAGAGGTAATCAGCCCCAGCATTTT
>TRBJ2-3|TRBD1|NA|TRBV7-9
CASSRGQGHTDTQYF
TGTGCCAGCAGCCGTGGACAGGGACACACAGATACGCAGTATTTT
>TRBJ1-3|NA|NA|TRBV7-9
CASSLVYSGNTIYF
TGTGCCAGCAGCTTAGTTTACTCTGGAAACACCATATATTTT
>TRBJ2-1|NA|NA|TRBV2
CASSVGEQFF
TGTGCCAGCAGTGTTGGCGAGCAGTTCTTC
>TRBJ1-3|TRBD1|NA|TRBV7-6
CASSRDRGSGNTIYF
TGTGCCAGCAGCAGAGACAGGGGCTCTGGAAACACCATATATTTT
>TRBJ1-2|NA|NA|TRBV15
CATSPGPRYGYTF
TGTGCCACCAGCCCGGGGCCAAGGTATGGCTACACCTTC
>TRBJ2-1|TRBD1|NA|TRBV5-4
CASNPGQRYNEQFF
TGTGCCAGCAACCCGGGACAGAGATACAATGAGCAGTTCTTC
>TRBJ2-7|TRBD1|few|TRBV9
CASSATGASHEQYF
TGTGCCAGCAGCGCGACAGGGGCATCGCACGAGCAGTACTTC
>TRBJ1-5|NA|NA|TRBV28
CASSFPQGGQPQHF
TGTGCCAGCAGTTTCCCGCAGGGAGGTCAGCCCCAGCATTTT
>TRBJ1-5|TRBD1|few|TRBV2
CASIMDRGGNQPQHF
TGTGCCAGCATTATGGACAGGGGTGGCAATCAGCCCCAGCATTTT
>TRBJ2-5|NA|once|TRBV30
CAWSQRSRETQYF
TGTGCCTGGAGCCAGCGGTCCCGGGAGACCCAGTACTTC
>TRBJ2-1|NA|NA|TRBV4-3
CASSQLWGPYNEQFF
TGCGCCAGCAGCCAACTGTGGGGGCCCTACAATGAGCAGTTCTTC
>TRBJ1-1|NA|NA|TRBV18
CASSPGQNTEAFF
TGTGCCAGCTCACCGGGGCAGAACACTGAAGCTTTCTTT
>TRBJ2-5|TRBD1|NA|TRBV7-9
CASSRGPRRQGETQYF
TGTGCCAGCAGCCGAGGGCCACGTCGACAGGGGGAGACCCAGTACTTC
>TRBJ2-7|TRBD1|NA|TRBV2
CASSEQGQWYEQYF
TGTGCCAGCAGTGAACAGGGACAGTGGTACGAGCAGTACTTC
>TRBJ2-1|NA|NA|TRBV18
CASSLARESEQFF
TGTGCCAGCTCCCTAGCCAGGGAAAGTGAGCAGTTCTTC
>TRBJ1-1|NA|NA|TRBV11-3
CASSYGGGTEAFF
TGTGCCAGCAGCTACGGCGGGGGCACTGAAGCTTTCTTT
>TRBJ1-4|NA|NA|TRBV5-1
CASSSTGNRNEKLFF
TGCGCCAGCAGCTCGACGGGGAACCGGAATGAAAAACTGTTTTTT